This entry describes one TCR beta chain. As yet, its antigen is unknown. Unique molecular identifiers were carried by the TCR beta cDNA libraries. In TCRdb, the PCR reads were re-called with MiXCR into one record per CDR3 protein. The sample yields 600,000 to 700,000 distinct CDR3 sequences, approximately 59% seen once. The ends lost 7 bases at V and 1 base at J; junction bases unmatched: 5. CDR1 and CDR2 from the germline V gene are SGHRS and YFSETQ. This CDR3 spans 15 amino acids. The data stem from a study of post-analysis software for immune sequencing data. Study outcomes and limitations: Relative to controls, patients had several TRBV segments at higher frequency, with TRBV5-6, TRBV5-1 and TRBV20-1 among these.

This clonotype was obtained from a girl between 2 and 10 years old with multiple sclerosis. Sample: blood. V usage is TRBV5-1 and J usage is TRBJ2-2; 9 bases line up with TRBD1. The CDR3 spells CASGGQGLNTGELFF. Here the CDR3 DNA reads TGCGCCAGCGGGGGACAGGGACTGAACACCGGGGAGCTGTTTTTT.